The 25 T cell receptor beta chains presented below share a single source sample, sequenced in a study of T cells expressing NK-cell markers. TCRdb reprocessed the 5' RACE reads; each CDR3 protein has one entry and no DNA is given. This sample contains over 150,000 distinct CDR3 sequences. Sequencing was done on a sample of blood T cells: a sorted CD56 or NKG2C T cell subset, CD4+ or CD8+ T cells, or bulk PBMC T cells (not recorded which). The origin of the receptors is a woman aged 45-59 years in good health.

This chain joins TRBV12-3 or TRBV12-4 and TRBJ2-1. The CDR3 spans 14 residues. CDR3 amino acids: CANQDGASYNEQFF.

V is TRBV14 and J is TRBJ1-1. The germline gives CDR1 SGHDN, CDR2 FVKESK. The CDR3 has 15 amino acids. CDR3 region: CASSQGYSFNTEAFF.

The V gene is TRBV2, the J gene TRBJ1-1. Germline values: CDR1 SNHLY, CDR2 FYNNEI. The CDR3 sequence is 11 residues long. CDR3 loop: CGSRPNTEAFF. Full variable domain (outside the CDR3, taken from reference TRBV2 and TRBJ1-1): EPEVTQTPSHQVTQMGQEVILRCVPISNHLYFYWYRQILGQKVEFLVSFYNNEISEKSEIFDDQFSVERPDGSNFTLKIRSTKLEDSAMYFCGSRPNTEAFFGQGTRLTVV.

This chain uses TRBV27 with TRBJ2-1. The CDR3 sequence is 15 residues long. CDR1 is MNHEY and CDR2 is SMNVEV in the germline V gene (reference sequence). CDR3 loop: CASSLSSDPYNEQFF.

The V and J genes are TRBV4-2 and TRBJ2-1; the TCRdb call, TRBD1, lacks DNA for checking. This CDR3 has 16 residues. CDR1 and CDR2 (germline): LGHNA, YNFKEQ. The CDR3 here is CASSQEGGPTYNEQFF.

CDR3: CASRVGTSGSTTQYF. The rearrangement joins TRBV27 to TRBJ2-5; TCRdb returns TRBD2, unconfirmable since there is no DNA. Germline loops: CDR1 MNHEY, CDR2 SMNVEV (reference sequence). The CDR3 loop spans 15 amino acids.

The chain combines TRBV28 with TRBJ2-6; TCRdb names TRBD1, which stays unverified in the absence of DNA. The CDR3 has 17 amino acids. Germline loops: CDR1 MDHEN, CDR2 SYDVKM. CDR3 region: CASSWLGVSSGANVLTF.

The rearrangement joins TRBV5-1 to TRBJ2-7; lacking DNA, the TRBD2 call made by TCRdb goes unchecked. Germline CDR1 reads SGHRS; CDR2 reads YFSETQ. The CDR3 totals 14 residues. CDR3 in amino acids: CASSLGTISYEQYF.

This chain connects TRBV10-3 to TRBJ2-5; TCRdb lists TRBD1, though no DNA is available to test this call. This CDR3 spans 13 amino acids. CDR1 and CDR2 from the germline V gene are ENHRY and SYGVKD. The CDR3 region is CAIGLVGEETQYF.

The J gene is TRBJ2-3, the V gene TRBV5-1; TCRdb proposes TRBD2, but this gene call is untestable without DNA. Germline V gives CDR1 SGHRS, CDR2 YFSETQ. The CDR3 contains 16 residues. The CDR3 loop reads CASSEGLAGLTDTQYF.

The chain uses TRBV27 and TRBJ2-4; the TCRdb call, TRBD1, lacks DNA for checking. Germline values: CDR1 MNHEY, CDR2 SMNVEV (reference sequence). This CDR3 region has 13 residues. The CDR3 region is CASSPGGVYIQYF.

The rearrangement joins TRBV4-1 to TRBJ1-1. The length of the CDR3 is 14 residues. Germline CDR1 MGHRA, CDR2 YSYEKL. The CDR3 loop reads CASSQNEVNTEAFF.

This chain links TRBV12-3 or TRBV12-4 with TRBJ2-3; TCRdb designates TRBD2, a call that cannot be tested without DNA. This CDR3 comprises 14 residues. CDR3 protein: CASSSVVAGDTQYF.

The chain couples TRBV7-9 to TRBJ2-1; no DNA is available, so the TRBD1 call from TCRdb remains unchecked. This CDR3 has 14 residues. Germline loops: CDR1 SEHNR, CDR2 FQNEAQ (reference sequence). The CDR3 here is CASRPRGADNEQFF. The whole variable domain, remainder taken from reference TRBV7-9 and TRBJ2-1, is DTGVSQNPRHKITKRGQNVTFRCDPISEHNRLYWYRQTLGQGPEFLTYFQNEAQLEKSRLLSDRFSAERPKGSFSTLEIQRTEQGDSAMYLCASRPRGADNEQFFGPGTRLTVL.

The J gene is TRBJ2-3, the V gene TRBV5-1; no DNA is available, so the TRBD2 call from TCRdb remains unchecked. Germline CDR1 and CDR2: SGHRS and YFSETQ. The CDR3 contains 15 residues. The chain's CDR3 is CASSQGWRDADTQYF. Combining the CDR3 with reference TRBV5-1 and TRBJ2-3 gives the whole variable domain KAGVTQTPRYLIKTRGQQVTLSCSPISGHRSVSWYQQTPGQGLQFLFEYFSETQRNKGNFPGRFSGRQFSNSRSEMNVSTLELGDSALYLCASSQGWRDADTQYFGPGTRLTVL.

The CDR3 region is CAISGTGPNTGELFF. The rearrangement joins TRBV10-3 to TRBJ2-2; there is no DNA to check the TCRdb D call of TRBD1. Germline assignment: CDR1 ENHRY and CDR2 SYGVKD. The CDR3 runs to 15 residues.

This sequence joins TRBV12-3 or TRBV12-4 and TRBJ1-4. The CDR3 runs 20 residues. Here the CDR3 reads CASSLGSGEGPSGGDEKLFF.

Here the CDR3 reads CASSESTGELFF. The rearrangement uses TRBV25-1 and TRBJ2-2. Germline values: CDR1 MGHDK, CDR2 SYGVNS. The CDR3 sequence is 12 residues long. The full variable domain, completed using reference TRBV25-1 and TRBJ2-2, is EADIYQTPRYLVIGTGKKITLECSQTMGHDKMYWYQQDPGMELHLIHYSYGVNSTEKGDLSSESTVSRIRTEHFPLTLESARPSHTSQYLCASSESTGELFFGEGSRLTVL.

The chain uses TRBV9 and TRBJ2-3; the TRBD1 assignment by TCRdb is unverifiable without DNA. Germline V gene lookup returns CDR1 SGDLS and CDR2 YYNGEE. The CDR3 has 16 residues. This chain's CDR3 is CASSVEGTGLPDTQYF. The full variable domain, completed using reference TRBV9 and TRBJ2-3, is DSGVTQTPKHLITATGQRVTLRCSPRSGDLSVYWYQQSLDQGLQFLIQYYNGEERAKGNILERFSAQQFPDLHSELNLSSLELGDSALYFCASSVEGTGLPDTQYFGPGTRLTVL.

This chain links TRBV27 with TRBJ1-5; TCRdb gives TRBD1 as the D gene, but with no DNA this cannot be confirmed. CDR1 is MNHEY and CDR2 is SMNVEV in the germline V gene (reference sequence). The CDR3 covers 13 residues. Here the CDR3 reads CASSASWTGPQHF.

The gene calls are TRBV6-1 and TRBJ1-2; TCRdb indicates TRBD1, and absent DNA this call remains unverified. CDR1 and CDR2 from the germline V gene are MNHNS and SASEGT. The CDR3 sequence is 16 residues long. CDR3 sequence reads: CASSPGQGPLSYGYTF.

J is TRBJ2-5 and V is TRBV12-3 or TRBV12-4; TCRdb lists TRBD2, though no DNA is available to test this call. The CDR3 is 15 amino acids. The CDR3 loop is CASRPRKDRWGTQYF.

The chain employs TRBV20-1 and TRBJ2-7. The V gene's germline CDR1 is DFQATT and CDR2 SNEGSKA (reference sequence). The length of the CDR3 is 16 residues. The CDR3 protein is CSARDLKSSQEYEQYF.

The chain combines TRBV6-6 with TRBJ2-2. CDR1 is MNHNY and CDR2 is SVGAGI in the germline V gene (reference sequence). This CDR3 region has 14 residues. CDR3 sequence reads: CASLTRVDTGELFF.

The chain is built from TRBV2 and TRBJ2-7. Per germline, CDR1 SNHLY and CDR2 FYNNEI. The CDR3 loop spans 14 amino acids. The CDR3 loop is CASSDQQSPYEQYF.